The rows below give T cell receptor beta chains drawn from one sample of a study of blood T cell repertoires in COVID-19. Repertoires were generated with immunoSEQ multiplex PCR, while TCRdb's copy carries only in-frame clones and drops some. The repertoire has 97,000 or so clones, about four fifths of them found once; the top ten carry around 19%. Sequences were obtained from peripheral blood. Every receptor here comes from a man of 80 years or more with acute or convalescent COVID-19. Each CDR3 is given with its conserved first and last residue. D genes are given only for firm matches. The size field is filled for only some rows; it gives once, few, many or a size class.

once	TRBV5-4	TRBJ2-7	.	TGTGCCAGCAGCATTCAGGGGACCTATTACGAGCAGTACTTC	CASSIQGTYYEQYF
.	TRBV11-2	TRBJ2-3	TRBD2	TGTGCCAGCAGCTCGAGTCTAGCGGGGCGCCCAGATACGCAGTATTTT	CASSSSLAGRPDTQYF
once	TRBV7-2	TRBJ2-5	TRBD1	TGTGCCAGCAGCTTAAATAAGGGGGCAGTGGAGACCCAGTACTTC	CASSLNKGAVETQYF
.	TRBV7-2	TRBJ2-1	TRBD1	TGTGCCAGCAGCTTAGCAGGACAGGGTAGTATGAACAATGAGCAGTTCTTC	CASSLAGQGSMNNEQFF
.	TRBV5-1	TRBJ2-3	TRBD2	TGCGCCAGCAGCTACGGACTAGCGGGGGCCACAGATACGCAGTATTTT	CASSYGLAGATDTQYF
.	TRBV30	TRBJ2-5	.	TGTGCCTGGAGCCAACTAGACGGTTTTCTGGAGACCCAGTACTTC	CAWSQLDGFLETQYF
.	TRBV5-1	TRBJ2-5	.	TGCGCCAGCAGCTTGTTAGGACAGCCGGCTCAGACCCAGTACTTC	CASSLLGQPAQTQYF
few	TRBV15	TRBJ1-2	TRBD1	TGTGCCACCGCGTGGGCAGGGGGAGCGGGCTACACCTTC	CATAWAGGAGYTF
.	TRBV20-1	TRBJ1-5	.	TGCAGTGCTAGAGCAGGGCAGCCCCAGCATTTT	CSARAGQPQHF
.	TRBV19	TRBJ2-7	.	TGTGCCAGCCAGTACGGGGACTCTTACGAGCAGTACTTC	CASQYGDSYEQYF
.	TRBV5-1	TRBJ2-7	TRBD1	TGCGCCAGCAGCCCGGACAGGACCTCCTACGAGCAGTACTTC	CASSPDRTSYEQYF
.	TRBV5-4	TRBJ2-1	.	TGTGCCAGCAGCACGAGAACGGGGGGCCAATACAATGAGCAGTTCTTC	CASSTRTGGQYNEQFF